This entry describes one TCR beta chain. The CDR3 loop spans 14 amino acids. V was clipped by 4 bases and J by 1 base, with 11 bases between them. Germline V gene lookup returns CDR1 SGHRS and CDR2 YFSETQ. TCRdb's copy holds only in-frame clones and misses some; the assay was immunoSEQ multiplex PCR. The sample consists of some 140,000 clones, approximately 89% of them appearing once. This sample was included in a study of control samples from healthy donors and cancer patients. The chain links TRBV5-1 to TRBJ1-1; unclear D gene. This clonotype was sampled from a man aged 50-59 years with head and neck cancer. Sequencing was carried out using PBMCs. CDR3 residues: CASSPGQENTEAFF. CDR3 DNA sequence: TGCGCCAGCAGCCCCGGCCAGGAGAACACTGAAGCTTTCTTT.